Below are 10 T cell receptor beta chains sequenced from a single sample in a study of shared clonotypes between healthy human individuals. Assay used: immunoSEQ multiplex PCR; TCRdb lists only in-frame clones, some missing. The sample lists over 2 million clones; around 93% were seen once. What was sequenced was naive CD4+ T cells from PBMCs. Sample subset: CD45RA+ positively selected. These receptors were taken from a man younger than 30 in good health. Some clones in this sample may be carry-over from other donors' samples.

The chain combines TRBV5-1 with TRBJ1-3, with 7 positions matching TRBD1. With 4 bases clipped from V and 3 bases from J, the junction kept 4 bases outside the gene matches. This CDR3 is 14 amino acids long. Germline CDR1 reads SGHRS; CDR2 reads YFSETQ. In DNA form, the CDR3 reads TGCGCCAGCAGCGAGGGACAGAGTGGAAACACCATATATTTT. It is translated as CASSEGQSGNTIYF.

CDR3 region: CASTRGSYYGYTF. CDR3 DNA sequence: TGTGCCAGCACCAGGGGTTCTTACTATGGCTACACCTTC. The chain links TRBV14 to TRBJ1-2; D possibly corresponds to TRBD1 (6 bases). V was pared by 7 bases and J by 3 bases, with 12 bases between. CDR3 size: 13 residues. CDR1 is SGHDN and CDR2 is FVKESK in the germline V gene.

The genes are TRBV18 and TRBJ2-5; D may be TRBD1 (6 bases). Trimming took off 6 bases at V and 3 bases at J, with 14 bases between the two ends. From germline, CDR1 is KGHSH and CDR2 LQKENI. The CDR3 is made up of 14 amino acids. The CDR3 DNA is TGTGCCAGCTCTCTGGGAGCAGGGGAAGAGACCCAGTACTTC. Translated: CASSLGAGEETQYF.

This clone was seen once. The rearrangement links TRBV5-8 to TRBJ2-7, with D perhaps matching TRBD1 (6 bases). CDR3 length: 14 amino acids. In germline, CDR1 is SGHTS, CDR2 YDEGEE. Trimming pared 1 base from V and 0 bases from J, leaving 8 bases between. CDR3: CASSLNRDSYEQYF. As DNA, the CDR3 is TGTGCCAGCAGCTTGAACAGGGACTCCTACGAGCAGTACTTC.

This clone was seen only once. The sample holds other DNA sequences that translate to the same CDR3. The chain has TRBV7-2 and TRBJ1-1; D call uncertain. V lost 4 bases and J lost 2, with 2 bases in between. CDR1 is SGHTA and CDR2 is FQGNSA in the germline V gene. The CDR3 runs 11 residues. This CDR3 is CASSSNTEAFF. The CDR3 nucleotides read TGTGCCAGCAGCTCTAACACTGAAGCTTTCTTT. Filled out from reference TRBV7-2 and TRBJ1-1, the complete variable domain reads GAGVSQSPSNKVTEKGKDVELRCDPISGHTALYWYRQSLGQGLEFLIYFQGNSAPDKSGLPSDRFSAERTGGSVSTLTIQRTQQEDSAVYLCASSSNTEAFFGQGTRLTVV.

The chain recombines TRBV2 with TRBJ2-3, with D possibly TRBD2 on 5 matching bases. CDR1 is SNHLY and CDR2 is FYNNEI in the germline V gene. The CDR3 loop spans 15 amino acids. The ends were cut back, 6 bases at V and 6 bases at J, with 19 bases in the middle. CDR3 coding DNA: TGTGCCAGCAGCACAGACGGAGGTCTGGGGGATACGCAGTATTTT. The encoded protein is CASSTDGGLGDTQYF.

About this clone: Other DNA sequences of this sample code for an identical CDR3. CDR3 sequence (DNA): TGTGCCAGCAGCCCATACAATGAGCAGTTCTTC. Translated: CASSPYNEQFF. V gene TRBV7-9 combines with J gene TRBJ2-1; no definite D call. The germline V gene has CDR1 SEHNR and CDR2 FQNEAQ (reference sequence). The length of the CDR3 is 11 residues. V lost 5 bases and J 4 bases, leaving 3 bases between the germline ends.

The rearrangement uses TRBV7-3 and TRBJ2-2; D may match TRBD1 or TRBD2 (6 bases each). The V end lost 8 bases, the J end lost 1 base, and 14 bases lay between the germline ends. CDR3 size: 15 residues. Germline V gene sequence: CDR1 SGHTA, CDR2 FQGTGA. Here the CDR3 reads CASSNRGQNTGELFF. In DNA form, the CDR3 reads TGTGCCAGCTCCAATCGGGGGCAGAACACCGGGGAGCTGTTTTTT.

The chain links TRBV15 to TRBJ2-5; D might be TRBD2 (6 bases). Germline V gene lookup returns CDR1 LNHNV and CDR2 YYDKDF (reference sequence). V dropped 5 bases and J dropped 1 base, with 11 bases sitting between them. The CDR3 consists of 14 residues. The CDR3 protein is CATSAMGGQETQYF. The CDR3 DNA reads as TGTGCCACCAGCGCTATGGGGGGCCAAGAGACCCAGTACTTC.

The chain combines TRBV29-1 with TRBJ1-2; a possible D gene is TRBD1 (5 bases). Germline CDR1 SQVTM, CDR2 ANQGSEA. CDR3 length equals 13 residues. V lost 4 bases, J lost 3 bases, and 12 bases lay in between. CDR3 nucleotides: TGCAGCGTTGGTAGATCGGGGGACTATGGCTACACCTTC. Translated, it gives CSVGRSGDYGYTF. The whole variable domain, remainder taken from reference TRBV29-1 and TRBJ1-2, is SAVISQKPSRDICQRGTSLTIQCQVDSQVTMMFWYRQQPGQSLTLIATANQGSEATYESGFVIDKFPISRPNLTFSTLTVSNMSPEDSSIYLCSVGRSGDYGYTFGSGTRLTVV.